Shown below are 15 T cell receptor beta chains from a single sample sequenced in a study of OX40 agonist ivuxolimab in advanced cancers. Receptors were amplified or captured by the immunoSEQ multiplex PCR assay. The source is immuneACCESS, and TCRdb retained only in-frame sequences with V and J called. Part of the clones is not carried over; for the studies checked, unresolved V genes explain less than half of this, and the remainder is unexplained. This sample comprises 85,000 to 100,000 clones, roughly 90% of them detected only once. Around 0.31% of the sample comes from the top ten. The specimen comprised CD4+ or CD8+ T cells sorted from blood, sampled in a trial of the OX40 agonist ivuxolimab. These receptors were taken from an adult with an advanced solid tumor such as melanoma, head and neck, liver or kidney cancer.

The J gene is TRBJ2-1, the V gene TRBV5-5; 8 nucleotides align to TRBD1. After removal of 4 bases from V and 1 base from J, the junction contained 1 base not matched to a gene. The CDR3 is made up of 14 amino acids. The germline V gene has CDR1 SGHKS and CDR2 YYEKEE (reference sequence). CDR3 coding DNA: TGTGCCAGCAGCAACAGGGGGTCCTACAATGAGCAGTTCTTC. The encoded protein is CASSNRGSYNEQFF.

The chain combines TRBV5-1 with TRBJ2-2; D gene uncertain. Germline loops: CDR1 SGHRS, CDR2 YFSETQ. This CDR3 region has 14 residues. Trimming left V 4 bases short and J 0 bases short, with 7 bases between. CDR3 in amino acids: CASSQATNTGELFF. The DNA of the CDR3 is TGCGCCAGCAGCCAGGCAACGAACACCGGGGAGCTGTTTTTT.

The chain carries TRBV19 and TRBJ1-5, with no clear D. CDR1 and CDR2 (germline): LNHDA, SQIVND (reference sequence). This CDR3 comprises 14 residues. Trimming pared 8 bases from V and 0 bases from J, leaving 11 bases between. The CDR3 nucleotides read TGTGCCAGTCAAGACACTTATAGCAATCAGCCCCAGCATTTT. Protein product: CASQDTYSNQPQHF. The variable domain in full, completed from reference TRBV19 and TRBJ1-5, reads DGGITQSPKYLFRKEGQNVTLSCEQNLNHDAMYWYRQDPGQGLRLIYYSQIVNDFQKGDIAEGYSVSREKKESFPLTVTSAQKNPTAFYLCASQDTYSNQPQHFGDGTRLSIL.

The chain recombines TRBV7-2 with TRBJ2-1; 9 bases align to TRBD2. From germline, CDR1 is SGHTA and CDR2 FQGNSA. The CDR3 loop spans 16 amino acids. V shed 0 bases and J 6 bases; nucleotides not matched to a gene: 6. This chain's CDR3 is CASSLAPSGVSNEQFF. DNA for the CDR3: TGTGCCAGCAGCTTAGCCCCTAGCGGGGTTAGCAATGAGCAGTTCTTC. Combining the CDR3 with reference TRBV7-2 and TRBJ2-1 gives the whole variable domain GAGVSQSPSNKVTEKGKDVELRCDPISGHTALYWYRQSLGQGLEFLIYFQGNSAPDKSGLPSDRFSAERTGGSVSTLTIQRTQQEDSAVYLCASSLAPSGVSNEQFFGPGTRLTVL.

The chain is built from TRBV6-6 and TRBJ1-5, with D possibly matching TRBD1 (6 bases). The CDR3 is 14 residues long. V lost 2 bases and J 7 bases, leaving 12 bases between the germline ends. Germline loops: CDR1 MNHNY, CDR2 SVGAGI (reference sequence). The CDR3 is CASSYGQGHQPQHF. Here the CDR3 DNA reads TGTGCCAGCAGTTACGGGCAGGGGCACCAGCCCCAGCATTTT.

The chain carries TRBV4-3 and TRBJ2-1, with TRBD2 matching over 10 bases. The junction had 7 bases not matched to a gene; V was cut back by 0 bases and J by 8 bases. Germline values: CDR1 LGHNA, CDR2 YSLEER. The CDR3 runs 16 residues. The CDR3 reads CASSQDPLAGVDEQFF. CDR3 sequence (DNA): TGCGCCAGCAGCCAAGATCCCCTAGCGGGAGTGGATGAGCAGTTCTTC.

This sequence joins TRBV6-5 and TRBJ1-1, with 10 nucleotides matching TRBD1. CDR1 is MNHEY and CDR2 is SVGAGI in the germline V gene. J lost 2 bases, V lost 5 bases, and 2 bases had no gene match. There are 14 residues in the CDR3. CDR3 sequence: CASSRDRGNTEAFF. As DNA, the CDR3 is TGTGCCAGCAGTCGGGACAGGGGAAACACTGAAGCTTTCTTT.

The chain is built from TRBV10-3 and TRBJ2-3, with 12 positions matching TRBD2. The CDR3 totals 15 residues. Germline CDR1 ENHRY, CDR2 SYGVKD. The ends lost 5 bases at V and 3 bases at J; junction bases unmatched: 3. The CDR3 loop reads CAISWTSGTTDTQYF. The CDR3 coding sequence is TGTGCCATCAGTTGGACTAGCGGGACTACAGATACGCAGTATTTT.

The rearrangement uses TRBV7-9 and TRBJ1-2, with 7 bases fitting TRBD1. From germline, CDR1 is SEHNR and CDR2 FQNEAQ (reference sequence). J lost 6 bases, V lost 4 bases, and 8 bases had no gene match. The CDR3 has 14 residues. CDR3 nucleotide sequence: TGTGCCAGCAGCTCCATGATTGGACAGGATGGCTACACCTTC. As protein: CASSSMIGQDGYTF.

The chain employs TRBV21-1 and TRBJ2-7; TRBD2 is taken as the D call from the table, unchecked against the DNA. TRBV21-1 is termed a pseudogene. The CDR3 runs to 15 residues. The CDR3, as DNA: TGTGCCTCACCCGGTGGTGAGTTACCCCACTACGAGCAGTACTTC. It is translated as CASPGGELPHYEQYF.

This chain connects TRBV19 to TRBJ1-1; 8 bases are shared with TRBD1. V shed 7 bases, J shed 3 bases, and the junction held 10 bases outside the gene matches. The CDR3 has 15 residues. Germline loops: CDR1 LNHDA, CDR2 SQIVND (reference sequence). This CDR3 is CASIDRGLGDTEAFF. The CDR3 DNA is TGTGCCAGTATTGACAGGGGTCTAGGAGACACTGAAGCTTTCTTT. Combining the CDR3 with reference TRBV19 and TRBJ1-1 gives the whole variable domain DGGITQSPKYLFRKEGQNVTLSCEQNLNHDAMYWYRQDPGQGLRLIYYSQIVNDFQKGDIAEGYSVSREKKESFPLTVTSAQKNPTAFYLCASIDRGLGDTEAFFGQGTRLTVV.

The chain has TRBV29-1 and TRBJ2-1, with 12 bases that match TRBD2. The CDR3 extends over 14 amino acids. J gave up 8 bases and V 5 bases, and 7 bases lay outside the gene matches. The germline gives CDR1 SQVTM, CDR2 ANQGSEA. CDR3 nucleotides: TGCAGCGTTCCTAGCGGGAGGGCCGTCGATGAGCAGTTCTTC. Protein product: CSVPSGRAVDEQFF.

The chain carries TRBV20-1 and TRBJ2-7, with 8 bases that match TRBD2. With 4 bases clipped from V and 12 bases from J, the junction kept 8 bases outside the gene matches. CDR3 size: 11 residues. Germline values: CDR1 DFQATT, CDR2 SNEGSKA (reference sequence). In DNA, the CDR3 is TGCAGTGCTAAACTAGCGGCCCAATCGTACTTC. Translation gives CSAKLAAQSYF.

The chain employs TRBV19 and TRBJ1-1; tentatively, D is TRBD1 (6 bases). CDR3 size: 16 residues. V lost 4 bases and J lost 6, with 21 bases in between. Per germline, CDR1 LNHDA and CDR2 SQIVND (reference sequence). CDR3 sequence (DNA): TGTGCCAGTAGTAGAACCTCCGGGGGGCGCAGGGCTGAAGCTTTCTTT. It yields the protein CASSRTSGGRRAEAFF.

In its sample, this clone was seen once. V gene TRBV9 combines with J gene TRBJ2-1; tentative D call: TRBD1 (6 bases). The CDR3 runs 16 residues. V gave up 4 bases and J gave up 8 bases, with 22 bases separating them. Germline V gene sequence: CDR1 SGDLS, CDR2 YYNGEE. The CDR3 is CASSPSGTQIRDEQFF. The CDR3, as DNA: TGTGCCAGCAGCCCTTCCGGGACACAAATTCGGGATGAGCAGTTCTTC.